What follows describes a single TCR beta chain. Its antigen is not known. The data were obtained in a study of cytomegalovirus exposure and HLA in healthy donors. Germline lookup yields CDR1 MDHEN and CDR2 SYDVKM. V was clipped by 7 bases and J by 8 bases; unmatched bases: 8. The CDR3 extends over 14 amino acids. PCR was performed using 60 Vbeta and 13 Jbeta primers. The protocol was immunoSEQ multiplex PCR, while the TCRdb copy is restricted to in-frame clones and leaves out a portion. The sample holds about 120,000 clones, 81% seen once. General observations from the study: Later, TCR association rates were found to vary by HLA locus, highest for DRB1 and lowest for HLA-C. Three of the chains that were CMV-associated were confirmed in vitro to be specific for CMV antigens. A later analysis linked a missense DCLRE1C variant to TCR beta V- and J-gene trimming.

The gene calls are TRBV28 and TRBJ2-6; 7 bases match TRBD1. The source is a woman aged 40 to 50 in good health and CMV-seronegative. The sequencing input was PBMCs. The CDR3 protein is CASTRDSLTNVLTF. CDR3 coding DNA: TGTGCCAGCACGAGGGACAGCCTCACCAACGTCCTGACTTTC.